This is a list of T cell receptor beta chains from one sample in a study of long-term antiretroviral therapy in people with HIV. Using immunoSEQ multiplex PCR, the repertoire was profiled, and TCRdb retains in-frame clones only, with some absent. The table shows 20,000 to 30,000 clones, with about four fifths occurring only once. The specimen was unsorted PBMCs, collected at the start of antiretroviral therapy, before treatment. The receptors shown here come from a woman aged 18-30 years with HIV. Both conserved end residues are part of each CDR3. The D gene is left open where the match is weak. A clone size is listed for some rows: how often the clone was seen (once, few, many), or a class if it is expanded.

-	TRBJ2-7	TRBD1	TRBV6-6	CASRVGTGSTYEQYF
medium-sized	TRBJ1-3	-	TRBV9	CASSDAGTPGNTIYF
once	TRBJ1-5	-	TRBV20-1	CSAAGSQPQHF
-	TRBJ1-1	-	TRBV5-1	CASSSERMNTEAFF
-	TRBJ1-2	-	TRBV10-3	CAIRKTEGYTF
-	TRBJ2-7	-	TRBV4-3	CASSRLVSSYEQYF
-	TRBJ2-3	TRBD2	TRBV5-4	CASSLDLTGGLTDTQYF
once	TRBJ2-2	TRBD2	TRBV30	CAWSVPEEREGNTGELFF
-	TRBJ2-7	-	TRBV28	CASGSSGNYEQYF
-	TRBJ1-1	TRBD1	TRBV9	CASSAGQGAGMNTEAFF
once	TRBJ2-5	TRBD1	TRBV6-1	CASSETRGETQYF
few	TRBJ2-7	TRBD2	TRBV4-2	CASSPTGGRSYEQYF
-	TRBJ1-3	-	TRBV30	CAWSVVGPGNTIYF
-	TRBJ2-7	-	TRBV6-5	CASSGRTTYEQYF
few	TRBJ1-6	-	TRBV4-2	CASSPPRDPNSPLHF
-	TRBJ2-7	TRBD2	TRBV5-1	CASSLGAGANSYEQYF
-	TRBJ2-2	-	TRBV7-2	CASSLGTGSLRELFF
-	TRBJ2-7	-	TRBV11-2	CASRSVGVTAIPFSYEQYF
-	TRBJ2-1	TRBD2	TRBV7-3	CASSLMGGSIYNEQFF
-	TRBJ2-2	-	TRBV6-1	CASSEYLRDLNTGELFF
once	TRBJ2-4	TRBD1	TRBV2	CASSDGTGANIQYF
few	TRBJ2-7	TRBD2	TRBV12-5	CASALGRGDEQYF
-	TRBJ2-1	-	TRBV4-1	CASSQDDALGGEQFF
large	TRBJ2-1	TRBD2	TRBV19	CASSGGIAGLKFF
-	TRBJ2-5	TRBD2	TRBV25-1	CASSESTSGGAGETQYF
few	TRBJ1-4	-	TRBV27	CASRRSSDEKLFF
-	TRBJ2-1	-	TRBV7-2	CASSRGAYGNEQFF
medium-sized	TRBJ1-5	TRBD1	TRBV6-5	CASSEDRGNQPQHF
-	TRBJ1-5	-	TRBV2	CASSAGMGSNQPQHF
-	TRBJ1-4	-	TRBV5-4	CASSQTDNEKLFF
-	TRBJ1-1	TRBD1	TRBV5-4	CASSWGTVGTEAFF
few	TRBJ2-7	TRBD1	TRBV7-2	CASSLRDRGAYEQYF
-	TRBJ2-2	-	TRBV19	CASRTEWHANTGELFF
-	TRBJ2-1	-	TRBV27	CASSLSGDNEQFF
-	TRBJ2-2	TRBD2	TRBV30	CAWSVRGSGRIGELFF
-	TRBJ1-2	-	TRBV4-3	CASSQIYRSGNGYTF
-	TRBJ1-1	-	TRBV5-6	CASSLGLGNTEAFF
few	TRBJ1-1	-	TRBV7-7	CAKNGDSQNTEAFF
-	TRBJ1-4	-	TRBV18	CASSPAQTDEKLFF
-	TRBJ1-1	-	TRBV9	CASSVGGGGEAFF
-	TRBJ1-1	-	TRBV28	CATQRGVRNTEAFF
few	TRBJ1-4	TRBD1	TRBV7-9	CASSLASGTGNEKLFF
-	TRBJ2-5	TRBD2	TRBV5-1	CASSLLAGGMETQYF
-	TRBJ1-1	-	TRBV7-6	CASSPTENTEAFF
-	TRBJ1-1	-	TRBV6-4	CASSDSDNTEAFF
once	TRBJ2-4	-	TRBV6-6	CASSRAGSRGGDIQYF
-	TRBJ1-1	-	TRBV30	CAWSGGWRRSENTEAFF
-	TRBJ2-1	TRBD2	TRBV7-3	CASSLIAGVTYNEQFF
few	TRBJ1-5	-	TRBV19	CASSIGLRGNQPQHF
-	TRBJ2-1	-	TRBV19	CASSVGGRSYNEQFF
-	TRBJ1-5	-	TRBV27	CASSSTSGFSNQPQHF
-	TRBJ1-2	-	TRBV6-5	CASSYLKGEIGYTF
-	TRBJ1-5	-	TRBV19	CASSIPGAGGEPQHF